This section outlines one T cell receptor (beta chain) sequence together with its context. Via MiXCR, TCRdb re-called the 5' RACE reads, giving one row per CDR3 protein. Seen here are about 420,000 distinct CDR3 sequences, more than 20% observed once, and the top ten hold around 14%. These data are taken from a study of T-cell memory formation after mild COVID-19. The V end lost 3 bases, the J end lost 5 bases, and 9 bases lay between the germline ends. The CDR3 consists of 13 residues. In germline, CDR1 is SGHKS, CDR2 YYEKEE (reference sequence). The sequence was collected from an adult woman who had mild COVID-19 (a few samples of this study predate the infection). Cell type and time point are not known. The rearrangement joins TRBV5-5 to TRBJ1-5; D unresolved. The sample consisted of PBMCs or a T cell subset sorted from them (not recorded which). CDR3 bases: TGTGCCAGCAGCTCCAATAGGGATCAGCCCCAGCATTTT. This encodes CASSSNRDQPQHF.